A selection of T cell receptor beta chains follows, all from one sample in a study of HIV-infected patients and healthy controls. TCRdb ran MiXCR on the 5' RACE reads and lists one entry per CDR3 protein. The sample has about 17,000 distinct CDR3 sequences, roughly 15% seen once. The specimen sequenced was CD8+ T cells from blood. The source is a human donor in good health. Both conserved end residues are part of each CDR3. D genes are given only for firm matches. Clone size is stated in some rows and not others, as once, few, many or a class when expanded.

CDR3 length	clone size	J gene	V gene	D gene	CDR3 protein	CDR3 DNA
12	.	TRBJ2-7	TRBV7-9	.	CASSLLAGEQYF	TGTGCCAGCAGCTTGCTTGCGGGCGAGCAGTACTTC
12	many	TRBJ2-1	TRBV7-2	.	CASSPTGWGQFF	TGTGCCAGCAGCCCCACCGGGTGGGGGCAGTTCTTC
17	many	TRBJ2-1	TRBV12-3/TRBV12-4	TRBD2	CASRTGLAGGTTDEQFF	TGTGCCAGCAGGACGGGACTAGCGGGAGGGACTACGGATGAGCAGTTCTTC
14	few	TRBJ2-2	TRBV7-9	.	CASSFGTPSGELFF	TGTGCCAGCAGCTTTGGGACCCCATCCGGGGAGCTGTTTTTT
17	many	TRBJ2-7	TRBV5-1	.	CASSLAWGTHSSYEQYF	TGCGCCAGCAGCTTGGCCTGGGGAACCCATAGCTCCTACGAGCAGTACTTC
12	.	TRBJ2-7	TRBV29-1	.	CSAVGDRLEQYF	TGCAGCGCCGTCGGGGATCGCCTCGAGCAGTACTTC
13	.	TRBJ2-6	TRBV12-3/TRBV12-4	.	CASLVSGANVLTF	TGTGCCAGCTTAGTCTCTGGGGCCAACGTCCTGACTTTC
18	.	TRBJ2-3	TRBV3-1	TRBD2	CASSQLAGVAKLTDTQYF	TGTGCCAGCAGCCAACTAGCGGGGGTCGCTAAATTGACAGATACGCAGTATTTT
17	medium-sized	TRBJ2-1	TRBV6-6	.	CASSYFMSGAPYNEQFF	TGTGCCAGCAGTTACTTTATGTCGGGGGCCCCCTACAATGAGCAGTTCTTC
18	many	TRBJ2-3	TRBV7-8	.	CASSFPGLQKTGTDTQYF	TGTGCCAGCAGCTTCCCGGGACTCCAAAAGACTGGCACAGATACGCAGTATTTT
12	large	TRBJ2-7	TRBV14	.	CASSPANYEQYF	TGTGCCAGCAGCCCCGCCAACTACGAGCAGTACTTC
14	many	TRBJ2-1	TRBV20-1	TRBD2	CSATAGDINNEQFF	TGCAGTGCTACGGCGGGGGATATCAACAATGAGCAGTTCTTC
14	.	TRBJ2-6	TRBV5-6	.	CASSSGVGANVLTF	TGTGCCAGCAGCTCGGGGGTCGGGGCCAACGTCCTGACTTTC
12	few	TRBJ1-2	TRBV11-2	.	CASIMGSYGYTF	TGTGCCAGCATCATGGGTTCCTATGGCTACACCTTC
12	few	TRBJ1-1	TRBV6-2/TRBV6-3	.	CASKQGKTEAFF	TGTGCCAGCAAACAGGGTAAGACTGAAGCTTTCTTT
13	few	TRBJ1-6	TRBV14	.	CASSQSEWTPLHF	TGTGCCAGCAGCCAATCGGAGTGGACACCCCTCCACTTT
16	many	TRBJ2-1	TRBV10-2	.	CASSVGLSLSHNEQFF	TGCGCCAGCAGTGTAGGTTTGTCCCTTAGCCACAATGAGCAGTTCTTC
17	many	TRBJ1-1	TRBV6-5	TRBD1	CASSTLTAGTGDTEAFF	TGTGCCAGCAGCACACTTACCGCCGGGACAGGGGATACTGAAGCTTTCTTT
12	few	TRBJ2-1	TRBV25-1	.	CASSVGGNEQFF	TGTGCCAGCAGCGTGGGTGGGAATGAGCAGTTCTTC
17	few	TRBJ1-4	TRBV7-9	.	CASSLWLYGTTNEKLFF	TGTGCCAGCAGCTTATGGCTCTACGGCACAACTAATGAAAAACTGTTTTTT
13	many	TRBJ1-1	TRBV7-9	.	CASSQGTTAEAFF	TGTGCCAGCAGCCAGGGGACAACCGCTGAAGCTTTCTTT
13	many	TRBJ1-1	TRBV3-1	.	CASSQGTVTEAFF	TGTGCCAGCAGCCAAGGGACAGTCACTGAAGCTTTCTTT
12	.	TRBJ2-5	TRBV6-2/TRBV6-3	.	CATEGQQETQYF	TGTGCCACGGAAGGACAGCAAGAGACCCAGTACTTC
20	many	TRBJ2-3	TRBV29-1	.	CSVFPAWDSFETLATDTQYF	TGCAGCGTCTTCCCAGCTTGGGACTCCTTTGAAACTTTGGCCACAGATACGCAGTATTTT
12	once	TRBJ1-2	TRBV19	.	CASRPGSHGYTF	TGTGCCAGTAGGCCGGGATCCCATGGCTACACCTTC
15	.	TRBJ2-4	TRBV28	.	CASMRSRLAKNIQYF	TGTGCCAGTATGAGGAGCAGACTAGCCAAAAACATTCAGTACTTC
13	few	TRBJ2-7	TRBV12-3/TRBV12-4	.	CASSLGGDYEQYF	TGTGCCAGCAGTTTAGGGGGGGACTACGAGCAGTACTTC
14	.	TRBJ1-5	TRBV10-3	.	CAISPGSPYQPQHF	TGTGCCATCAGCCCCGGGAGCCCATATCAGCCCCAGCATTTT
15	.	TRBJ2-1	TRBV11-2	TRBD1	CASSSRDREYNEQFF	TGTGCCAGCAGCTCCCGGGACAGGGAGTACAATGAGCAGTTCTTC
12	many	TRBJ1-2	TRBV6-6	.	CASSYRLGGYTF	TGTGCCAGCAGTTACAGACTCGGTGGCTACACCTTC
14	.	TRBJ1-6	TRBV27	.	CASSKIVGNSPLHF	TGTGCCAGCAGTAAAATAGTGGGCAATTCACCCCTCCACTTT
14	few	TRBJ2-7	TRBV30	.	CAWRPRDLLDEQYF	TGTGCCTGGAGGCCCCGGGACCTTTTAGACGAGCAGTACTTC